What follows is one T cell receptor beta chain and its context. What it recognizes is unknown. The sequencing depth, 1 in 200,000 to 1 in 1 million T cells, was the target. Clones were sequenced by immunoSEQ multiplex PCR, and TCRdb holds only the in-frame ones, with some missing. Of 150,000 to 250,000 clones listed, over 55% are singletons. The data belong to a study of cytotoxic CD8 clonotypes in ibrutinib-treated CLL. At the level of the study: Partial response occurred in some 25 patients and complete response in 2; at median approximately 70 months, approximately 14 remained remitted and some 12 progressed.

Findings and limits, study-wide: Clonality showed a rise at ibrutinib response that reversed toward baseline at progression. On treatment, the uncommon public clonotypes contracted or remained stable.

CDR1 is LNHNV, CDR2 YYDKDF, per germline (reference sequence). V was clipped by 2 bases and J by 0 bases, with 8 bases between them. This CDR3 region has 15 residues. The TCR sequence derives from a human donor with chronic lymphocytic leukemia. This sample comprised PBMCs, obtained after 24 months of ibrutinib treatment. This chain links TRBV15 with TRBJ1-3; D ambiguous. CDR3 amino acids: CATSRTPGSGNTIYF. The CDR3 DNA is TGTGCCACCAGCAGAACACCAGGCTCTGGAAACACCATATATTTT. The full variable domain, in which reference TRBV15 and TRBJ1-3 provide the parts outside the CDR3, is DAMVIQNPRYQVTQFGKPVTLSCSQTLNHNVMYWYQQKSSQAPKLLFHYYDKDFNNEADTPDNFQSRRPNTSFCFLDIRSPGLGDTAMYLCATSRTPGSGNTIYFGEGSWLTVV.